This T cell receptor (beta chain) was recovered during a study of blood T cell repertoires in COVID-19. As for the study in general: Collection of acute and convalescent COVID-19 samples took place in the United States, Italy and Spain. The cDNA or gDNA used as material had been derived from T cells, B-cell-depleted T cells, or PBMCs.

Germline CDR1 MGHRA, CDR2 YSYEKL. This CDR3 spans 19 amino acids. Germline trimming cut 0 bases from V and 2 bases from J; bases unmatched to any gene: 10. This clone appeared a few times. Original processing methods: For nucleated cells, counts were estimated from reference gene primer amplification. Only in-frame clones appear in the TCRdb table, and some are missing; sequencing was by immunoSEQ multiplex PCR. V and J calls and clone size are those listed in that table; D and trimming were worked out from the DNA. This sample has roughly 150,000 clones, with 87% found just once. The rearrangement joins TRBV4-1 to TRBJ2-2, with 9 bases matching TRBD2. The origin of this receptor is a human donor in a cohort sampled during active COVID-19. Sequenced input: peripheral blood. CDR3 region: CASSQDSPGAGGNTGELFF. CDR3 DNA: TGCGCCAGCAGCCAAGATTCCCCCGGAGCGGGAGGAAACACCGGGGAGCTGTTTTTT.